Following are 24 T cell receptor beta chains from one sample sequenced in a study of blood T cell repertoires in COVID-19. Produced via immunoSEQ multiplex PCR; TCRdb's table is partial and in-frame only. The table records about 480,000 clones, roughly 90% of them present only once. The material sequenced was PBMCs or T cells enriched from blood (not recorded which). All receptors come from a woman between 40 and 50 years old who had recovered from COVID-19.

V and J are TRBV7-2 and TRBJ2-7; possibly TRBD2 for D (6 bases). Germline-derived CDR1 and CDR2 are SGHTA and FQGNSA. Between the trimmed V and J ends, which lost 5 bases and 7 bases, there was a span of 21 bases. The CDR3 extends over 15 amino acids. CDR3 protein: CASSPQHSGSREQYF. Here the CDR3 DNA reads TGTGCCAGCAGCCCACAGCATAGCGGTTCAAGGGAGCAGTACTTC.

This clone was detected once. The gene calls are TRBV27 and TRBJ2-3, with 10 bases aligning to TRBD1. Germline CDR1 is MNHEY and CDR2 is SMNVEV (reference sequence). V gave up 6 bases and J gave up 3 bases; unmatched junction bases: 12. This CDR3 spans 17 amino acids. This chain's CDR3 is CASRAPTGGLRTDTQYF. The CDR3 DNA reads TGTGCCAGCAGGGCCCCGACAGGGGGCTTAAGGACAGATACGCAGTATTTT.

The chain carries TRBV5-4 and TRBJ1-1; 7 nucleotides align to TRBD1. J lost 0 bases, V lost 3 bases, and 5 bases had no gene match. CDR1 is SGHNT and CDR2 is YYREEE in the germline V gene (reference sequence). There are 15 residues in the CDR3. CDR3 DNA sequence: TGTGCCAGCAGCTATACTGACAGGGTGAACACTGAAGCTTTCTTT. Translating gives CASSYTDRVNTEAFF.

In DNA form, the CDR3 reads TGTGCCAGCACCAGACAGGGGGCGGAGGAGCAGTACTTC. Amino acids: CASTRQGAEEQYF. The chain combines TRBV7-9 with TRBJ2-7; 10 bases agree with TRBD1. The V segment lost 7 bases and the J segment 7 bases; nucleotides outside the gene matches: 7. The CDR3 is 13 residues long. Germline values: CDR1 SEHNR, CDR2 FQNEAQ (reference sequence).

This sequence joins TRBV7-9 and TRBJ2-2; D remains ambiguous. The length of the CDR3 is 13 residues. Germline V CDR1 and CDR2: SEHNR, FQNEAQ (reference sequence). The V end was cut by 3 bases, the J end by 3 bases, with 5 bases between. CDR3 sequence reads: CASSFIDTGELFF. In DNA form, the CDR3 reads TGTGCCAGCAGCTTTATTGACACCGGGGAGCTGTTTTTT.

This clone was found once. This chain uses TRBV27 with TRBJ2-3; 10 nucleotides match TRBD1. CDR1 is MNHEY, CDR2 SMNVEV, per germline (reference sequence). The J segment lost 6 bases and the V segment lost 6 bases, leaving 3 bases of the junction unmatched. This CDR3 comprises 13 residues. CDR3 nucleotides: TGTGCCAGCAGACGGACAGGGGGTGATACGCAGTATTTT. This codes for CASRRTGGDTQYF.

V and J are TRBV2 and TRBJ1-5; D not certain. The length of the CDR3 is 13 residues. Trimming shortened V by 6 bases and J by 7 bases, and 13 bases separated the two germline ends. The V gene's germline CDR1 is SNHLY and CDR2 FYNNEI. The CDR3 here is CASRADGVQPQHF. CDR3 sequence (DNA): TGTGCCAGCAGAGCCGACGGGGTCCAGCCCCAGCATTTT.

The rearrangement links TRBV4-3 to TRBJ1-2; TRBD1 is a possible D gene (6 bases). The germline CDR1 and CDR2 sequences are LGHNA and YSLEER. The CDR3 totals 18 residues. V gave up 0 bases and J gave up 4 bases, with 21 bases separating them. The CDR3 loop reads CASSQERTASLLGYGYTF. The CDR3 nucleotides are TGCGCCAGCAGCCAAGAACGGACAGCTTCCCTCCTCGGCTATGGCTACACCTTC.

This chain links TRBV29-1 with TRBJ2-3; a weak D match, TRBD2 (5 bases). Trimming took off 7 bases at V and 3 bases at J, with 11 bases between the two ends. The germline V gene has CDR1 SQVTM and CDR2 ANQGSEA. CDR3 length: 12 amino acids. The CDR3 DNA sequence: TGCAGCGCTGAGGGCGAGACAGATACGCAGTATTTT. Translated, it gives CSAEGETDTQYF.

Here the CDR3 DNA reads TGTGCCAGCAGTAGGGCGGGCCGGGATAGCAATCAGCCCCAGCATTTT. This gives the protein CASSRAGRDSNQPQHF. The chain uses TRBV2 and TRBJ1-5; D gene ambiguous. Germline values: CDR1 SNHLY, CDR2 FYNNEI. Trimming removed 5 bases at V and 0 bases at J, with 14 bases between. The CDR3 consists of 16 residues.

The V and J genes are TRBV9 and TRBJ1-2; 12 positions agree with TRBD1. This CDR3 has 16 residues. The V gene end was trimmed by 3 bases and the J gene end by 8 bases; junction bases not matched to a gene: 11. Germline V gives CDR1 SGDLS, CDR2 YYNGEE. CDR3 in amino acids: CASSETTGQGAPGYTF. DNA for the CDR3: TGTGCCAGCAGCGAGACCACGGGACAGGGGGCGCCGGGCTACACCTTC.

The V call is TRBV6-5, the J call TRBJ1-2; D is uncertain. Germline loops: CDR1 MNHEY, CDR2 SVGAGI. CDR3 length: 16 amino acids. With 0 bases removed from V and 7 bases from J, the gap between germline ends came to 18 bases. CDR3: CASSYSRSRGFSGYTF. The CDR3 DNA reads TGTGCCAGCAGTTACTCGCGGAGCCGGGGTTTTAGTGGCTACACCTTC.

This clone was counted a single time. CDR3 sequence: CASSLASGGGSPLHF. The CDR3 coding sequence is TGTGCCAGCAGCTTGGCCAGTGGGGGAGGGTCACCCCTCCACTTT. The chain couples TRBV5-5 to TRBJ1-6; D possibly corresponds to TRBD1 (5 bases). The ends were cut back, 0 bases at V and 10 bases at J, with 14 bases in the middle. In germline, CDR1 is SGHKS, CDR2 YYEKEE (reference sequence). The CDR3 has 15 residues.

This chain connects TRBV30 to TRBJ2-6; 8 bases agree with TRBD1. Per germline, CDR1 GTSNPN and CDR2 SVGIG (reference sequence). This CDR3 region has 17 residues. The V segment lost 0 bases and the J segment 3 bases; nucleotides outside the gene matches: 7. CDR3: CAWSVPQGAYGANVLTF. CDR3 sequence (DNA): TGTGCCTGGAGTGTACCGCAGGGGGCTTATGGGGCCAACGTCCTGACTTTC.

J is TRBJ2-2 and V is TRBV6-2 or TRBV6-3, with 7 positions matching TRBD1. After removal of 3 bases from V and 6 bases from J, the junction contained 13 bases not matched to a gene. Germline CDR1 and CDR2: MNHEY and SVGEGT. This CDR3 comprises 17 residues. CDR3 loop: CASSYPTQGYESGELFF. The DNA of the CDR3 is TGTGCCAGCAGTTATCCCACACAGGGGTATGAGTCCGGGGAGCTGTTTTTT.

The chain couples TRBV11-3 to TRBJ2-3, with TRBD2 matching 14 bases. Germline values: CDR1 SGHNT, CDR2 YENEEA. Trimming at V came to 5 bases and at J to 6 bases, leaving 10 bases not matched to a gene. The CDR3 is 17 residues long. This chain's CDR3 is CASSRVGLAGVLDTQYF. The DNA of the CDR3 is TGTGCCAGCAGCCGAGTGGGACTAGCGGGAGTTTTGGATACGCAGTATTTT.

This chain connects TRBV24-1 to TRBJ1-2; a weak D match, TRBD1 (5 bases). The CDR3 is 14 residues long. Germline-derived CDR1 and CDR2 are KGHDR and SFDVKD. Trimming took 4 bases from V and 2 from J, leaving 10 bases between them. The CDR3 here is CATSDIDRNYGYTF. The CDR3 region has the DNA TGTGCCACCAGTGACATTGACAGAAACTATGGCTACACCTTC.

The CDR3 loop reads CASTDIQGKYGYTF. The CDR3 nucleotides read TGTGCCAGCACCGACATACAGGGGAAATATGGCTACACCTTC. The chain recombines TRBV6-5 with TRBJ1-2; 7 bases are a match to TRBD1. Germline V gene data show CDR1 as MNHEY and CDR2 as SVGAGI. The length of the CDR3 is 14 residues. V lost 7 bases, J lost 5 bases, and 10 bases stayed unmatched.

CDR3 coding DNA: TGTGCCAGCAGCTCCCCCAGGGACTCTGGAAACACCATATATTTT. Its protein is CASSSPRDSGNTIYF. The genes are TRBV11-3 and TRBJ1-3; D is perhaps TRBD1 (5 bases). Trimming cost V 4 bases and J 0 bases, with 10 bases left between them. The CDR3 loop spans 15 amino acids. Germline assignment: CDR1 SGHNT and CDR2 YENEEA.

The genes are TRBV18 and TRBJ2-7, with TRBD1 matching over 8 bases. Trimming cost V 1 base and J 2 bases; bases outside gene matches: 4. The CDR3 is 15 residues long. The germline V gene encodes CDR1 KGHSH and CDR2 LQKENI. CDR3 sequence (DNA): TGTGCCAGCTCACCACGCACACAGGGGGCCTACGAGCAGTACTTC. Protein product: CASSPRTQGAYEQYF.

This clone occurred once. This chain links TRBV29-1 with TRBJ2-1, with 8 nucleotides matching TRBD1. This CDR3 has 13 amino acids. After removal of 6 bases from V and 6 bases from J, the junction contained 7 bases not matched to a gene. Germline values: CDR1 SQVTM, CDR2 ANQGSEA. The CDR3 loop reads CSVGQVVGNEQFF. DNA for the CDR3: TGCAGCGTGGGACAGGTAGTCGGCAATGAGCAGTTCTTC.

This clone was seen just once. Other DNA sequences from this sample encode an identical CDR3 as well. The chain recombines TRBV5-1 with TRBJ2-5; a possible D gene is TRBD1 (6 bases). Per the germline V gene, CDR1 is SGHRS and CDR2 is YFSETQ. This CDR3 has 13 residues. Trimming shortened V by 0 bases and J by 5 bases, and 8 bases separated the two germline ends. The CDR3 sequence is CASSLGGPETQYF. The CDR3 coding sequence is TGCGCCAGCAGCTTGGGGGGGCCGGAGACCCAGTACTTC.

CDR3 DNA sequence: TGTGCCAGTAGTATAGATCCCGGGACAGGGCACTACGAGCAGTACTTC. Amino acid sequence: CASSIDPGTGHYEQYF. The chain uses TRBV19 and TRBJ2-7, with 9 bases identical to TRBD1. The germline gives CDR1 LNHDA, CDR2 SQIVND (reference sequence). With 0 bases clipped from V and 3 bases from J, the junction kept 6 bases outside the gene matches. This CDR3 has 16 amino acids. Full variable domain (rest looked up from reference TRBV19 and TRBJ2-7): DGGITQSPKYLFRKEGQNVTLSCEQNLNHDAMYWYRQDPGQGLRLIYYSQIVNDFQKGDIAEGYSVSREKKESFPLTVTSAQKNPTAFYLCASSIDPGTGHYEQYFGPGTRLTVT.

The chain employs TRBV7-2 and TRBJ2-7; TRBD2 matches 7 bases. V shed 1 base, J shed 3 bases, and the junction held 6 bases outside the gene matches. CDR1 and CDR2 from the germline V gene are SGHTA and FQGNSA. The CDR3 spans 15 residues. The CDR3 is CASSLGVGGSYEQYF. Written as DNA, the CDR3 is TGTGCCAGCAGCTTAGGAGTGGGGGGGAGCTACGAGCAGTACTTC.